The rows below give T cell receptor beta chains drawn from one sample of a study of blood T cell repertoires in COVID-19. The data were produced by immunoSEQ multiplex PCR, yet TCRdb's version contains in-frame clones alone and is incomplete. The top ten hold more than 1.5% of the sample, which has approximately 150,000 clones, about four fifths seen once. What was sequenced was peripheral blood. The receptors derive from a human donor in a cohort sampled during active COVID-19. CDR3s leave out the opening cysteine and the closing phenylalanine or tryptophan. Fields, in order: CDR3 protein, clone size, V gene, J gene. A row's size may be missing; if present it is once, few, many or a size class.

CDR3 protein: ASSLATGTQPYEQY
clone size: NA
V gene: TRBV5-1
J gene: TRBJ2-7

CDR3 protein: ASTQGTSFSHEQY
clone size: NA
V gene: TRBV19
J gene: TRBJ2-7

CDR3 protein: ASSSPSTGIYEQY
clone size: NA
V gene: TRBV3-1/TRBV3-2
J gene: TRBJ2-7

CDR3 protein: AISEIGAVGELF
clone size: once
V gene: TRBV10-3
J gene: TRBJ2-2

CDR3 protein: ASSITGTGEKLF
clone size: NA
V gene: TRBV19
J gene: TRBJ1-4

CDR3 protein: SVESGGPPETQY
clone size: NA
V gene: TRBV29-1
J gene: TRBJ2-5

CDR3 protein: ASSQDSNQETQY
clone size: NA
V gene: TRBV18
J gene: TRBJ2-5

CDR3 protein: ASSLGQASPLH
clone size: NA
V gene: TRBV3-1/TRBV3-2
J gene: TRBJ1-6

CDR3 protein: SAGGGGEQY
clone size: NA
V gene: TRBV29-1
J gene: TRBJ2-7

CDR3 protein: ASSQAQGSVVQPQH
clone size: NA
V gene: TRBV4-2
J gene: TRBJ1-5

CDR3 protein: AFRRGGSFSPLH
clone size: once
V gene: TRBV30
J gene: TRBJ1-6

CDR3 protein: ASSPGRGGYGYT
clone size: NA
V gene: TRBV18
J gene: TRBJ1-2

CDR3 protein: ASSVLDRGPYEQY
clone size: once
V gene: TRBV9
J gene: TRBJ2-7

CDR3 protein: ASSPGQGRVNEQF
clone size: NA
V gene: TRBV7-3
J gene: TRBJ2-1

CDR3 protein: ASSSPTFNEQF
clone size: once
V gene: TRBV5-1
J gene: TRBJ2-1

CDR3 protein: SAGGLALTGELF
clone size: NA
V gene: TRBV29-1
J gene: TRBJ2-2

CDR3 protein: ASSYPQINYEQY
clone size: few
V gene: TRBV6-6
J gene: TRBJ2-7

CDR3 protein: ASSLELNTIY
clone size: NA
V gene: TRBV5-1
J gene: TRBJ1-3

CDR3 protein: ASSLGETGRKQY
clone size: NA
V gene: TRBV28
J gene: TRBJ2-7

CDR3 protein: ASSHFLCWTSGRARYEQY
clone size: NA
V gene: TRBV3-1/TRBV3-2
J gene: TRBJ2-7

CDR3 protein: ASSQLRGRGYT
clone size: once
V gene: TRBV3-1/TRBV3-2
J gene: TRBJ1-2

CDR3 protein: ASRRYRGPLSYGYT
clone size: NA
V gene: TRBV5-6
J gene: TRBJ1-2

CDR3 protein: ASSLGDSSWPQH
clone size: NA
V gene: TRBV5-5
J gene: TRBJ1-5

CDR3 protein: AIGGAGTYEQY
clone size: NA
V gene: TRBV10-3
J gene: TRBJ2-7

CDR3 protein: ASSSGTYTGELF
clone size: once
V gene: TRBV28
J gene: TRBJ2-2

CDR3 protein: ASSFGEVIGAF
clone size: NA
V gene: TRBV6-6
J gene: TRBJ1-1

CDR3 protein: ASSGTRESGTDTQY
clone size: NA
V gene: TRBV19
J gene: TRBJ2-3

CDR3 protein: ASSPTGQFEKLF
clone size: NA
V gene: TRBV7-9
J gene: TRBJ1-4

CDR3 protein: ASNLRSVNIQY
clone size: few
V gene: TRBV28
J gene: TRBJ2-4

CDR3 protein: ASSEDRFQETQY
clone size: NA
V gene: TRBV2
J gene: TRBJ2-5

CDR3 protein: ATSDRTGAQTDSNQPQH
clone size: NA
V gene: TRBV24-1
J gene: TRBJ1-5

CDR3 protein: ASSLVAAELTEAF
clone size: NA
V gene: TRBV5-1
J gene: TRBJ1-1

CDR3 protein: ASSLRTSLEETQY
clone size: once
V gene: TRBV7-2
J gene: TRBJ2-5

CDR3 protein: ASSLVVAGGPNDEQY
clone size: many
V gene: TRBV7-2
J gene: TRBJ2-7

CDR3 protein: ASSLDREETQY
clone size: NA
V gene: TRBV12-3/TRBV12-4
J gene: TRBJ2-5

CDR3 protein: ASSQGLSTDTQY
clone size: NA
V gene: TRBV5-1
J gene: TRBJ2-3

CDR3 protein: ASSLSGSNTGELF
clone size: NA
V gene: TRBV5-1
J gene: TRBJ2-2

CDR3 protein: ASSSSRRDTQY
clone size: NA
V gene: TRBV7-2
J gene: TRBJ2-3

CDR3 protein: ASSSQGGPYYEQY
clone size: NA
V gene: TRBV7-3
J gene: TRBJ2-7

CDR3 protein: ASTSGGTYEQY
clone size: once
V gene: TRBV3-1/TRBV3-2
J gene: TRBJ2-7

CDR3 protein: ASSQEWRTVSGNTIY
clone size: NA
V gene: TRBV4-1
J gene: TRBJ1-3

CDR3 protein: ASSQEGFGVNSPLH
clone size: NA
V gene: TRBV7-8
J gene: TRBJ1-6

CDR3 protein: ASSQIARNTIY
clone size: NA
V gene: TRBV3-1/TRBV3-2
J gene: TRBJ1-3

CDR3 protein: ASSQGQGITEAF
clone size: NA
V gene: TRBV3-1/TRBV3-2
J gene: TRBJ1-1

CDR3 protein: ASSPGSNEKLF
clone size: once
V gene: TRBV18
J gene: TRBJ1-4

CDR3 protein: ASSPLFWRAGGPETQY
clone size: NA
V gene: TRBV4-1
J gene: TRBJ2-5

CDR3 protein: ASSLVSGRDTQY
clone size: NA
V gene: TRBV7-9
J gene: TRBJ2-3

CDR3 protein: ASRDIPGSYGYT
clone size: NA
V gene: TRBV5-1
J gene: TRBJ1-2

CDR3 protein: ASSPMRADGELF
clone size: NA
V gene: TRBV18
J gene: TRBJ2-2

CDR3 protein: ASGATSGRADTQY
clone size: NA
V gene: TRBV6-4
J gene: TRBJ2-3

CDR3 protein: ASSILEAGSYNEQF
clone size: NA
V gene: TRBV19
J gene: TRBJ2-1